This T cell receptor (beta chain) was documented in a study of cytomegalovirus exposure and HLA in healthy donors (dated by TCRdb to about 2017). For the study in its entirety: In an earlier analysis of under 750 of the donors, 250 to 350 Gb of sequence data and approximately 100 million unique TCR beta sequences from about 179 million T cells were reported. In an earlier analysis of roughly 540 of the donors, high-throughput TCR beta sequencing was used to judge whether each TCR beta V gene segment behaved as functional or pseudogenic. In the later analysis, no new phenotypic data were used to find candidate immune exposures; instead, reliance was placed on TCR beta sequences and their occurrence across donors. A later genetic analysis used genome-wide SNP genotypes for about 60% of the roughly 700 donors, treating that subset as a discovery cohort. Of the roughly 430 genotyped donors, over 70% fell in the genetic ancestry cluster associated with self-reported Caucasian donors. HLA typing included class I and class II loci at four-digit resolution. The study was designed to test whether signatures of past pathogen exposure could be identified by cataloging public T cell receptors. About 5 DR-DQ haplotypes were handled as single units for association and clustering, since linkage in the cohort was strong. The number of donors typed differed by locus, with roughly 620-640 for A, B, C, DRB1 and DQB1, roughly 550 for DQA1, 606 for DPA1, and 400 to 490 for DPB1. Donor age, sex, ethnicity and CMV serostatus were compiled alongside the repertoire data. Roughly 290 gigabases of sequencing data and 91 million or so unique TCR sequences made up an early release that covered fewer than 650 HLA-typed donors. The study used immunosequencing to profile the T cell repertoires of 666 subjects and linked those repertoires to cytomegalovirus serostatus. To study patterns of TCR occurrence, a later analysis re-analyzed previously published TCR beta repertoires from 666 donors and added high-resolution HLA genotyping. Among 300 to 450 genotyped donors of the cohort, an average of approximately 230,000 unique TCR beta nucleotide sequences were sequenced per donor, around a sixth of them non-productive. All discovery cohort repertoires had been generated using a single sequencing platform. Along with the roughly 700-subject first cohort, a separate validation cohort of more than 90 different subjects was used. To predict cytomegalovirus infection status, the study brought together high-throughput TCR immunosequencing, statistical association of individual TCRs with disease status, and machine learning.

Libraries were prepared through the immunoSEQ multiplex PCR assay. The multiplex PCR relied on a mix of 60 forward primers for TCR Vbeta segments and 13 reverse primers for TCR Jbeta segments. A multiplex PCR assay on genomic DNA amplified the CDR3 region of rearranged TCR beta genes. The amplified TCR beta libraries were sequenced on the Illumina HiSeq System as 87-base-pair reads. In the original analysis: Across the 600 to 700 repertoires, a later analysis counted tens of millions of unique TCR beta chains, around 10 million of which were shared by at least two donors. Raw reads were error-corrected and collapsed into unique sequences with a nearest-neighbor algorithm that merged closely related sequences to remove PCR and sequencing errors. CDR3 sequences were aligned to IMGT reference sequences to assign V, D and J gene segments. For a sequence to be retained, at least a six-nucleotide match to both a V gene segment and a J gene segment was required. A rearrangement counted as productive if the CDR3 had no stop codons and remained in frame with V and J, and every other rearrangement counted as non-productive. CDR3 was defined according to IMGT convention as the region running from the second conserved V-encoded cysteine to the conserved J-encoded phenylalanine. The earlier analysis of a few hundred of the donors excluded sequences that lacked an unambiguous match to a single V gene segment. In an earlier analysis of more than 500 of the donors, a V segment was called functional when productive rearrangements were above 56.7%, and segregating when the standard deviation between donors exceeded 5%. A statistical classification framework was built for diagnosing cytomegalovirus status from the catalog of TCR beta chain sequences. A later analysis assigned V and J genes by comparing TCR nucleotide sequences with IMGT/GENE-DB human TR gene sequences. The TCRdist pipeline was used in a later analysis to assign CDR3 sequences and most-parsimonious VDJ recombination scenarios. In a later analysis, every TCR beta chain was defined by the combination of its CDR3 amino acid sequence and its V-gene family, and reads without a unique V-gene family were dropped. As a way to deal with suspected cross-contamination and a sequencing artifact, a later analysis dropped 592 nucleotide sequences that were highly shared and had low generation probability. In a later analysis, a clonal expansion index for each public chain was calculated from normalized within-repertoire ranks of inferred template counts. Generation probabilities in a later analysis came from a VDJ recombination model fitted to out-of-frame rearrangements, and those results were checked against IGoR. In a later analysis, hypergeometric tests were used to score TCR-TCR, TCR-HLA and TCR-CMV co-occurrence, with a repertoire-size bias correction applied to TCR pairs. In a later analysis, false discovery rates were estimated by permuting HLA or CMV assignments 20 times. In a later analysis, co-occurring TCRs were grouped using DBSCAN, with TCRdist sequence similarity added in when clustering inside HLA-allele-positive subsets. Repertoires with fewer than 30,000 or more than 120,000 public chains were left out of co-occurrence clustering, as were several repertoires with anomalous nucleotide sharing. TCRdb retrieved this table from immuneACCESS and kept in-frame rearrangements only. Not all clones are present; in checked studies, unresolved V genes account for under half, and no reason is known for the remainder. V, J and clone size are those of that table, while D and trimming were read from the DNA. In all, the sample holds 200,000 or so clones, and 81% of those were seen once. Around 2% of the sample is held by the ten biggest clonotypes.

As for this clone: This receptor's antigen is unknown. It has no much larger one-base neighbor in the sample; base qualities were not kept.

Overall study results and their limits: It was suggested by the authors that the approach could potentially be generalized to other disease states and immunological phenotypes. Most CMV-associated TCR beta chains appeared to be HLA-restricted in a later analysis, and the HLA associations seemed to be driven largely by CMV exposure. Presence/absence analyses assumed roughly uniform sequencing depth across donors, an assumption that may not hold. When HLA alleles, especially DR and DQ, strongly co-occurred, attributing TCR associations to individual alleles was difficult. The classifier was reported to diagnose cytomegalovirus status with high specificity and sensitivity in both the original cohort and the validation cohort. For the cohort, immune exposure information was limited to CMV serostatus. A further reported finding was that TCR beta sequences accurately predicted the HLA-A and HLA-B alleles for most subjects in the first cohort. In vitro tests confirmed that a few of the cytomegalovirus-associated TCR beta chains recognize cytomegalovirus antigens. The earlier analysis of 450 to 700 of the donors excluded approximately 17 rarely observed V segments, including chromosome 9 orphons, because counts were too low. This cohort had only TCR beta chains sequenced, and the lack of alpha or paired-chain data limited which features could be detected. A later genetic analysis associated a missense DCLRE1C variant with V-gene and J-gene trimming of TCR beta chains, and an independent cohort replicated the association. A later analysis found that TCR association rates varied across HLA loci, with DRB1 alleles showing the most associated TCRs and HLA-C alleles the fewest. Most TCR sequences were seen in very few donors, while some public TCRs were found in many individuals. Compared with equally common non-associated chains, HLA-associated TCR beta chains in a later analysis were more clonally expanded and had lower generation probabilities. In an earlier analysis of some 550 of the donors, most TCR beta V segments were observed in productive rearrangements about 90% or about 30% of the time, broadly matching IMGT annotations. Correlated functional status among segregating V segments might be attributable to linkage disequilibrium, but an unknown experimental factor could not be ruled out. HLA typing was unavailable for some donors at each locus, so association tests used only the typed subset. According to a later genetic analysis, donors in an Asian-associated ancestry cluster had fewer N-insertions in productive TCRs than the roughly 660-donor mean. At a false discovery rate of 0.05, a later analysis linked approximately 18,000 TCR beta sequences to specific HLA alleles. A cluster of highly shared sequence variants was judged likely to represent a technical artifact of the sequencing pipeline. Some IMGT-functional V segments, including TRBV6-2 and TRBV6-3, could not be distinguished by the 87-base-pair reads and were therefore excluded. A total of roughly 160 TCR beta chains were listed by the study as associated with cytomegalovirus. A later analysis reported that several top co-occurrence clusters appeared linked to parvovirus B19, influenza, CMV and Epstein-Barr virus.

The cohort consisted of approximately 690 healthy bone marrow donors. All cohort members were sampled while nominally healthy, although unrecorded immune exposures were likely present. The donor was CMV seropositive and was included in the group of 300 or so seropositive cohort members. Every donor gave a peripheral blood sample, and the peripheral blood mononuclear cells from that sample were used for TCR beta sequencing. Genomic DNA extraction from the blood cell samples was performed with the Qiagen DNeasy Blood Extraction Kit. Trimming takes 4 bases from V and 4 bases from J, and the germline ends sit 11 bases apart. CDR1 and CDR2, looked up from the germline V gene (reference sequence), are SEHNR and FQNEAQ. The CDR3 runs 14 residues from the cysteine to the phenylalanine. CDR3 DNA is the only sequence kept; it has 42 bases, read in frame from the first base.

The chain links TRBV7-9 with TRBJ1-3; the best D guess is TRBD1, with 6 bases matching. The sample consisted of PBMCs. This receptor was identified in a woman aged 18-35 years in good health and CMV-seropositive. The CDR3 protein is CASSSLTGGNTIYF. The DNA sequence follows: TGTGCCAGCAGCTCGTTGACAGGAGGAAACACCATATATTTT.